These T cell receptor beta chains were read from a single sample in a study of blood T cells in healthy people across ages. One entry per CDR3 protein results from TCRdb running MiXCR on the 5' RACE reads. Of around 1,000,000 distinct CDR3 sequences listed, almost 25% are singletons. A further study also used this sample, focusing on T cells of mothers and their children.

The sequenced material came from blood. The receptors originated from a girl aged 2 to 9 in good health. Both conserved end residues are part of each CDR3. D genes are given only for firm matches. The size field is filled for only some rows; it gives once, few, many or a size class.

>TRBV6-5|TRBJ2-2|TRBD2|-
CASSKRGNTGELFF
TGTGCCAGCAGTAAGCGGGGGAACACCGGGGAGCTGTTTTTT
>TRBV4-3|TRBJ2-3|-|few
CASSQSPSDTQYF
TGCGCCAGCAGCCAATCCCCTAGCGATACGCAGTATTTT
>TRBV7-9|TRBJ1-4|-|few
CASSLSTNEKLFF
TGTGCCAGCAGCTTATCAACTAATGAAAAACTGTTTTTT
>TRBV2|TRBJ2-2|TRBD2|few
CASNSRELTGELFF
TGTGCCAGCAACTCGCGGGAGCTCACCGGGGAGCTGTTTTTT
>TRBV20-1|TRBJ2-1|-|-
CSARVARRGEQFF
TGCAGTGCTAGAGTCGCTCGAAGGGGTGAGCAGTTCTTC
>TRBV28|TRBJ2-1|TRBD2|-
CASSSEAGGSYNEQFF
TGTGCCAGCAGTTCGGAAGCGGGAGGCTCCTACAATGAGCAGTTCTTC
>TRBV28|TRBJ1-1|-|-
CASRGELRDTEAFF
TGTGCCAGCAGAGGGGAATTGCGGGACACTGAAGCTTTCTTT
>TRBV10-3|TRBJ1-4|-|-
CATSGTGPEKLFF
TGTGCCACCAGTGGGACCGGGCCTGAAAAACTGTTTTTT
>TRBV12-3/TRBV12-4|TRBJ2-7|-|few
CASSGEPAYEQYF
TGTGCCAGCAGTGGGGAGCCAGCCTACGAGCAGTACTTC
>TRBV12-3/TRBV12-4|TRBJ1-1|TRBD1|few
CASRAGTGVVRAFF
TGTGCCAGCAGAGCCGGGACAGGGGTGGTCAGGGCTTTCTTT
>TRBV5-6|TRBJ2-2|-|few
CASRPIGTGELFF
TGTGCCAGCAGACCGATAGGGACCGGGGAGCTGTTTTTT
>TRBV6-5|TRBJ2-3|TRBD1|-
CASSSPGQGTDTQYF
TGTGCCAGCAGTTCCCCGGGACAGGGCACAGATACGCAGTATTTT
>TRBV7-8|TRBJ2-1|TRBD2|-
CASSQAPLAGEYNEQFF
TGTGCCAGCAGTCAAGCCCCGCTAGCGGGAGAGTACAATGAGCAGTTCTTC
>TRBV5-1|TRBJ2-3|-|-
CASSPTRGETDTQYF
TGCGCCAGCAGCCCCACTCGAGGGGAGACAGATACGCAGTATTTT
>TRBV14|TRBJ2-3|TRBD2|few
CASSQREYADTQYF
TGTGCCAGCAGCCAGCGGGAGTATGCTGATACGCAGTATTTT
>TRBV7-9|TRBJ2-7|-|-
CASSPPGPTYEQYF
TGTGCCAGCAGCCCACCGGGACCCACCTACGAGCAGTACTTC
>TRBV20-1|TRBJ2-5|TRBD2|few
CSARDPSGGRETQYF
TGCAGTGCTAGAGATCCTAGCGGCGGGCGGGAGACCCAGTACTTC
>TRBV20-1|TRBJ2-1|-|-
CSARVPHEQFF
TGCAGTGCTAGGGTGCCCCATGAGCAGTTCTTC
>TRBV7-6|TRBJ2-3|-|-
CASSPLGGGGTDTQYF
TGTGCCAGCAGTCCCCTGGGGGGCGGAGGTACAGATACGCAGTATTTT
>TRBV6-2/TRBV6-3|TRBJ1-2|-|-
CASTQGLDGYTF
TGTGCCAGCACCCAGGGGTTGGATGGCTACACCTTC
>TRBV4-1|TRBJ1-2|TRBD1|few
CASSHTQGAQSYGYTF
TGCGCCAGCAGCCATACTCAGGGGGCGCAGAGCTATGGCTACACCTTC
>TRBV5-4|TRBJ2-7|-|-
CASGPPGRADEQYF
TGTGCCAGCGGCCCCCCGGGCAGGGCGGACGAGCAGTACTTC
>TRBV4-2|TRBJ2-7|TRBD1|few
CASSPRDSISYEQYF
TGTGCCAGCAGTCCCCGGGACAGCATTTCCTACGAGCAGTACTTC
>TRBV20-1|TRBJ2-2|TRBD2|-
CSARDLAGDTGELFF
TGCAGTGCTAGAGATCTAGCGGGAGACACCGGGGAGCTGTTTTTT
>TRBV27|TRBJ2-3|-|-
CASRPSPDSQYF
TGTGCCAGCAGGCCAAGTCCGGATTCGCAGTATTTT
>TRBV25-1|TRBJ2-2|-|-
CASSYREGLGELFF
TGTGCCAGCAGTTACCGAGAGGGCCTCGGGGAGCTGTTTTTT
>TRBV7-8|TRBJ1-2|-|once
CASSLLGQSDDGYTF
TGTGCCAGCAGCTTATTAGGGCAGTCGGATGATGGCTACACCTTC
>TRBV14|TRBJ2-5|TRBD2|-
CASSHLAGYQETQYF
TGTGCCAGCAGCCACCTAGCGGGCTACCAAGAGACCCAGTACTTC
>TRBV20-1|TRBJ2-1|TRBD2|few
CSARDRTRDSYNEQFF
TGCAGTGCTAGAGATAGGACTAGAGATTCCTACAATGAGCAGTTCTTC
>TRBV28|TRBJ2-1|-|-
CASKISGEANEQFF
TGCGCCAGCAAAATATCAGGGGAGGCAAATGAGCAGTTCTTC
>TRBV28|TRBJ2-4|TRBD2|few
CASNREGRYVKNIQYF
TGTGCCAGCAACCGGGAGGGCCGTTATGTCAAAAACATTCAGTACTTC
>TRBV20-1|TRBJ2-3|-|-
CSAQGRGGSTDTRYF
TGCAGTGCCCAGGGCAGGGGAGGTAGCACAGATACGCGGTATTTT
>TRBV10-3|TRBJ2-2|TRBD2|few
CAMGPSGNTGELFF
TGTGCCATGGGGCCTAGCGGGAACACCGGGGAGCTGTTTTTT
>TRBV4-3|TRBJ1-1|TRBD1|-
CASSQEERDSGLNTEAFF
TGCGCCAGCAGCCAAGAAGAGAGGGACAGTGGGTTGAACACTGAAGCTTTCTTT
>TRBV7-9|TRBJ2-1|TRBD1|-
CASSDRQGMLNNEQFF
TGTGCCAGCAGCGACCGACAGGGAATGCTAAACAATGAGCAGTTCTTC
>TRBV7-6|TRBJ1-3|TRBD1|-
CASSLTGRNTIYF
TGTGCCAGCAGCTTGACAGGGAGAAACACCATATATTTT
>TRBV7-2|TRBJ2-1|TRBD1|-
CASSSRGQPYNEQFF
TGTGCCAGCAGCTCGAGGGGACAGCCATACAATGAGCAGTTCTTC
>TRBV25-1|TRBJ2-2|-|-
CASSQQGAGELFF
TGTGCCAGCAGTCAGCAGGGAGCTGGGGAGCTGTTTTTT
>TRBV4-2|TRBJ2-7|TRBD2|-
CASSQRTSGIYEQYF
TGTGCCAGCAGCCAACGGACTAGCGGGATTTACGAGCAGTACTTC
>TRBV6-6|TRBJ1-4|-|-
CASSFPVEGAEKLFF
TGTGCCAGCAGTTTTCCGGTCGAAGGTGCAGAAAAACTGTTTTTT
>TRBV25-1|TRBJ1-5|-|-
CASSGTEGRSNNQPQHF
TGTGCCAGCAGTGGAACTGAGGGACGGAGCAACAATCAGCCCCAGCATTTT
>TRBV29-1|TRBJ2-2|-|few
CSVEAQGLGELFF
TGCAGCGTTGAAGCCCAGGGGCTCGGGGAGCTGTTTTTT
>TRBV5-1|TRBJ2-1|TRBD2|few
CASSLVFAGGGNEQFF
TGCGCCAGCAGCTTGGTGTTCGCGGGAGGGGGCAATGAGCAGTTCTTC
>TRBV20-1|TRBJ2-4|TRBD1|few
CSATQGAQVRNIQYF
TGCAGTGCTACGCAGGGGGCCCAAGTACGAAACATTCAGTACTTC
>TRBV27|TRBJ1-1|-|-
CASSLLGSEAFF
TGTGCCAGCAGTTTATTGGGCAGCGAAGCTTTCTTT
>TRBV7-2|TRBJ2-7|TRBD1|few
CASSPHSVGQGLGYEQYF
TGTGCCAGCAGCCCGCACTCGGTGGGACAGGGCTTAGGCTACGAGCAGTACTTC
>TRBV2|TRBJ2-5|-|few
CASSAGQYVQETQYF
TGTGCCAGCTCCGCGGGACAGTACGTTCAAGAGACCCAGTACTTC
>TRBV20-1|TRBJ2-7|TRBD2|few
CSARASGGSYEQYF
TGCAGTGCTAGAGCTAGCGGGGGTTCGTACGAGCAGTACTTC